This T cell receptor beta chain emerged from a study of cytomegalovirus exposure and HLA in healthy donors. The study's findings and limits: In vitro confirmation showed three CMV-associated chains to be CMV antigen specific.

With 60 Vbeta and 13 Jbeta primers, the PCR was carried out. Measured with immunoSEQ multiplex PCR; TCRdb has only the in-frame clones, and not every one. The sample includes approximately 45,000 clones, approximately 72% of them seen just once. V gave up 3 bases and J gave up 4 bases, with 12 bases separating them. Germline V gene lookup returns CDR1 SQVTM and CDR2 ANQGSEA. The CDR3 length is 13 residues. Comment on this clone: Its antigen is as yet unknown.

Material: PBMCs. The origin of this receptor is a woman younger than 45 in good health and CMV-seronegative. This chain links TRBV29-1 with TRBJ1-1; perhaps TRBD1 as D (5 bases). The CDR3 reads CSVDLTVGTEAFF. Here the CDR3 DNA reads TGCAGCGTTGACCTGACAGTTGGCACTGAAGCTTTCTTT.